This T cell receptor beta chain was captured in a study of radiotherapy plus CTLA-4 blockade in lung cancer. General study findings and limits: Alongside interferon-beta, early blood T cell clone dynamics were reportedly the best predictor of response.

To note about this clone: The antigen is not known.

Ipilimumab-mediated CTLA-4 blockade plus focal radiation was given to patients having chemo-refractory metastatic non-small-cell lung cancer. Clones were sequenced by immunoSEQ multiplex PCR, and TCRdb holds only the in-frame ones, with some missing. This sample carries tens of thousands of clones, roughly 88% of them seen once, and the ten largest clones take 6% to 8.5%. The V gene's germline CDR1 is MNHEY and CDR2 SMNVEV (reference sequence). The CDR3 extends over 13 amino acids. V shed 4 bases and J shed 2 bases, with 7 bases lying between them. The chain joins TRBV27 to TRBJ2-3; D call uncertain. This receptor was taken from a human donor with non-small cell lung cancer whose response to radiotherapy plus ipilimumab could not be evaluated. This specimen was peripheral blood, taken from a patient treated with radiotherapy plus ipilimumab. For the CDR3, the DNA is TGTGCCAGCAGTTCCCCCCTCACAGATACGCAGTATTTT. Its protein is CASSSPLTDTQYF.